This TCR beta chain was recovered during a study of regulatory T cells in long-lasting Graves disease. Broader study findings: The study found persistent patients shared more public clonotypes (roughly 2,500) than new patients (over 850).

Relying on iRepertoire HTBI primers and Arm-PCR of CDR3 regions, the team built TCR beta libraries. Original data processing: Analysis of the samples identified over 60 TRBV and 12 to 15 TRBJ segments. One entry per CDR3 protein results from TCRdb running MiXCR on the multiplex PCR reads. It is TCRdb's table, rather than the study itself, that gives the V and J calls and clone size. Of 350,000 to 450,000 distinct CDR3 sequences listed, around 11% were seen once; the top ten hold under 20%. Between the trimmed V and J ends, which lost 7 bases and 4 bases, there was a span of 15 bases. CDR3 length: 14 amino acids. Germline lookup yields CDR1 SGHTA and CDR2 FQGNSA. This clonotype was counted many times. Its antigen is undetermined. Time point reported: newly diagnosed GD, antithyroid drugs for less than 3 months. Construction of the TCR library relied on RNA isolated from PBMCs. Graves' disease diagnosis used American Thyroid Association guidelines.

This sample was shared with a second study, whose subject was T cells in Graves' hyperthyroidism and ophthalmopathy. That study adds: Each patient was aged 18 to 65 and had newly diagnosed hyperthyroidism of under 2 months' duration.

Sample: peripheral blood mononuclear cells (PBMCs), taken at new diagnosis, from a patient treated with antithyroid drugs. This chain joins TRBV7-2 and TRBJ2-3; D call uncertain. The TCR comes from a woman between 18 and 30 years old with Graves disease. CDR3 in DNA: TGTGCCAGCACCCTAACCCCTTTACCAGATACGCAGTATTTT. This translates into CASTLTPLPDTQYF. Combining the CDR3 with reference TRBV7-2 and TRBJ2-3 gives the whole variable domain GAGVSQSPSNKVTEKGKDVELRCDPISGHTALYWYRQSLGQGLEFLIYFQGNSAPDKSGLPSDRFSAERTGGSVSTLTIQRTQQEDSAVYLCASTLTPLPDTQYFGPGTRLTVL.